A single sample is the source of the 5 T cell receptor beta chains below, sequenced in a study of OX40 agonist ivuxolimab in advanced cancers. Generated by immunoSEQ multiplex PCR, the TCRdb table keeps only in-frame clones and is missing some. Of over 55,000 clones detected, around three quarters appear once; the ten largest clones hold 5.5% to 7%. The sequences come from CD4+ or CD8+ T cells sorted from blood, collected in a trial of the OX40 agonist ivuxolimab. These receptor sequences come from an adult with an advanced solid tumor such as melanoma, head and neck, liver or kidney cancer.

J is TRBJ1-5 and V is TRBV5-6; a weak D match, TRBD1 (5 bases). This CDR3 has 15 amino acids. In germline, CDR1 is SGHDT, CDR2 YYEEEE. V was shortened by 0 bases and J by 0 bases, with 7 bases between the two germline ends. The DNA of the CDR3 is TGTGCCAGCAGCTTGGGGGGGTCTAGCAATCAGCCCCAGCATTTT. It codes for CASSLGGSSNQPQHF.

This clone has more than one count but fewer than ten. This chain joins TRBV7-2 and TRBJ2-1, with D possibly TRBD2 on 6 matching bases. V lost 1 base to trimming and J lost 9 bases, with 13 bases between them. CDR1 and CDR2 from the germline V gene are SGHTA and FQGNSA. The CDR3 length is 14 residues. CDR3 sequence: CASSLDPSVGEQFF. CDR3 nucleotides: TGTGCCAGCAGCTTAGATCCTAGCGTGGGTGAGCAGTTCTTC.

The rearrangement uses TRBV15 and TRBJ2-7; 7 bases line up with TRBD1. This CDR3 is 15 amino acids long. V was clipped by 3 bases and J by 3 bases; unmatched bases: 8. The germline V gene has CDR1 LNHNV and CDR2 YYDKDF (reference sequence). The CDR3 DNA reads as TGTGCCACCAGCAGGCCTTCTACAGGGGTCTACGAGCAGTACTTC. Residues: CATSRPSTGVYEQYF.

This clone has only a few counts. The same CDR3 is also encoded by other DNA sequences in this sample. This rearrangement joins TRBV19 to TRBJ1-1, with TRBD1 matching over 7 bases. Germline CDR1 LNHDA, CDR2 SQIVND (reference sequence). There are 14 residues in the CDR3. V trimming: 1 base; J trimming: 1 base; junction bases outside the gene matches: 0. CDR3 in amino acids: CASSIGDRNTEAFF. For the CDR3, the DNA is TGTGCCAGTAGTATAGGGGACAGGAACACTGAAGCTTTCTTT.

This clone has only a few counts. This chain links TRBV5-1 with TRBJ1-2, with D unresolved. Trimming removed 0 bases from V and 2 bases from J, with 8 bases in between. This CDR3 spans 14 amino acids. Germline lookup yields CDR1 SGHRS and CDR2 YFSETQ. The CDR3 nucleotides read TGCGCCAGCAGCTTGGCCAGTCAGAACTATGGCTACACCTTC. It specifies CASSLASQNYGYTF.